These T cell receptor beta chains were read from a single sample in a study of shared clonotypes between healthy human individuals. The method was immunoSEQ multiplex PCR; TCRdb's version includes in-frame clones alone and lacks a portion of them. The data contain some 2,100,000 clones, about 93% of them singletons. Material: naive CD8+ T cells from PBMCs. The receptors were sampled from a man in his late teens or twenties in good health. Some clones in this sample may be carry-over from other donors' samples. The CDR3 runs from the conserved cysteine through the conserved F or W. A D gene is named only where the DNA matches it firmly. Rows give clone size only sometimes, using once, few, many, or a class for an expanded clone.

DNA,CDR3,size,J,D,V
TGTGCCAGCTCACCGCCGGGACTAGCGGGAGTAGCCTACGAGCAGTACTTC,CASSPPGLAGVAYEQYF,NA,TRBJ2-7,TRBD2,TRBV18
TGTGCCAGCAGTCCATCATTCGGACAGGGGGCCTACGAGCAGTACTTC,CASSPSFGQGAYEQYF,few,TRBJ2-7,TRBD1,TRBV27
TGTGCCAGCAGCTTAGCGAAGGGGACGGGCTACGAGCAGTACTTC,CASSLAKGTGYEQYF,NA,TRBJ2-7,NA,TRBV11-2
TGTGCCAGTAGCCCCTTTGGCCCAGATACGCAGTATTTT,CASSPFGPDTQYF,NA,TRBJ2-3,NA,TRBV19
TGTGCCACCAGCAGTTCCGCGGGATCACCCTACGAGCAGTACTTC,CATSSSAGSPYEQYF,NA,TRBJ2-7,NA,TRBV15
TGTGCCAGCAGCCCCGGGACAGCCATTTACTACGAGCAGTACTTC,CASSPGTAIYYEQYF,NA,TRBJ2-7,TRBD1,TRBV7-9
TGTGCCAGCAGCTTTACCAATGACCCTTGCTACACCTTC,CASSFTNDPCYTF,NA,TRBJ1-2,NA,TRBV5-6
TGTGCCTGGAGTAGGAGGGAGAACACCGGGGAGCTGTTTTTT,CAWSRRENTGELFF,NA,TRBJ2-2,NA,TRBV30
TGTGCCAGCAACTCGTTTTTTAGCGGGAGTGCAGATACGCAGTATTTT,CASNSFFSGSADTQYF,once,TRBJ2-3,TRBD2,TRBV28
TGTGCCAGCAGCTTTTCCGAGCGGAAGAGCTCCTACGAGCAGTACTTC,CASSFSERKSSYEQYF,NA,TRBJ2-7,NA,TRBV7-8
TGCAGCACAAAACGGGACGGACAGGGCAGCTATGGCTACACCTTC,CSTKRDGQGSYGYTF,NA,TRBJ1-2,TRBD1,TRBV29-1
TGTGCCAGCAGCCGAGGAAACACCGGGGAGCTGTTTTTT,CASSRGNTGELFF,NA,TRBJ2-2,NA,TRBV4-2
TGTGCCAGCAGCTTAGGCGGTTACAATGAGCAGTTCTTC,CASSLGGYNEQFF,NA,TRBJ2-1,NA,TRBV11-3
TGCAGCGCTTGGGGCGGGGTGGGGAATGAGCAGTTCTTC,CSAWGGVGNEQFF,once,TRBJ2-1,NA,TRBV29-1
TGTGCCAGTAGTATAGGCGGGGGGGCCACTGAAGCTTTCTTT,CASSIGGGATEAFF,NA,TRBJ1-1,NA,TRBV19
TGCAGCGTTGAATCGGGTTACCAGCAGTACTTC,CSVESGYQQYF,NA,TRBJ2-7,NA,TRBV29-1
TGTGCCAGCAGCTCTCCGGGACTTTGGGACTACGAGCAGTACTTC,CASSSPGLWDYEQYF,NA,TRBJ2-7,NA,TRBV5-6
TGCGCCAGCAGCCAAGATTTGGTCAGCAGCAATCAGCCCCAGCATTTT,CASSQDLVSSNQPQHF,NA,TRBJ1-5,NA,TRBV4-3
TGCGCCAGCAGCCCACTGGGACCCAACTCCTACGAGCAGTACTTC,CASSPLGPNSYEQYF,NA,TRBJ2-7,NA,TRBV4-1
TGTGCCAGCAGCAATTCGGGGGACGCCTACGAGCAGTACTTC,CASSNSGDAYEQYF,NA,TRBJ2-7,NA,TRBV27
TGTGCCAGCAGCTTGGGGATTTCGGGCCAGTCGGTGACCCAGTACTTC,CASSLGISGQSVTQYF,NA,TRBJ2-5,NA,TRBV11-2
TGCGCCAGCAGCCAAGATACTGGGGCCAACGTCCTGACTTTC,CASSQDTGANVLTF,NA,TRBJ2-6,NA,TRBV4-3